A single sample gave rise to the 25 T cell receptor beta chains below, sequenced in a study of CD8 T cells in ankylosing spondylitis. TCRdb fed the 5' RACE reads into MiXCR, producing one record per CDR3 protein. This sample has a few hundred thousand distinct CDR3 sequences, with about 20% found just once. Sequences were obtained from blood, either unsorted or a sorted T cell fraction (not recorded which). The source of these receptors is a female donor with ankylosing spondylitis or in good health (not recorded which).

V is TRBV13 and J is TRBJ2-7; TRBD2 matches at 7 bases. The CDR3 is 16 amino acids. CDR1 PRHDT and CDR2 FYEKMQ come from the germline V gene (reference sequence). Trimming took 5 bases from V and 0 from J; bases not matched to a gene: 10. The CDR3 is CASSALAGALSYEQYF. DNA for the CDR3: TGTGCCAGCAGCGCCCTCGCGGGAGCTCTCTCCTACGAGCAGTACTTC.

The table lists this clonotype with many counts. The V call is TRBV10-3, the J call TRBJ1-1; no clear D gene. Per the germline V gene, CDR1 is ENHRY and CDR2 is SYGVKD. V lost 6 bases to trimming and J lost 4 bases, with 15 bases between them. This CDR3 comprises 14 residues. The CDR3 DNA reads TGTGCCATCAGACCTTGGACCTTAGTCACTGAAGCTTTCTTT. Protein sequence: CAIRPWTLVTEAFF.

This clonotype was detected a few times. The V gene is TRBV7-9, the J gene TRBJ2-3, with 8 positions matching TRBD1. Losses at the gene ends were 5 bases for V and 11 bases for J; bases not matched to a gene: 9. The CDR3 extends over 13 amino acids. In germline, CDR1 is SEHNR, CDR2 FQNEAQ (reference sequence). CDR3 sequence: CASSAPPGGGQYF. The CDR3 bases are TGTGCCAGCAGCGCACCGCCAGGGGGCGGGCAGTATTTT. Full variable domain (outside the CDR3, taken from reference TRBV7-9 and TRBJ2-3): DTGVSQNPRHKITKRGQNVTFRCDPISEHNRLYWYRQTLGQGPEFLTYFQNEAQLEKSRLLSDRFSAERPKGSFSTLEIQRTEQGDSAMYLCASSAPPGGGQYFGPGTRLTVL.

This clonotype was picked up many times. The chain combines TRBV20-1 with TRBJ2-1; 9 bases are a match to TRBD2. V lost 1 base to trimming and J lost 8 bases; unmatched junction nucleotides: 9. Germline-derived CDR1 and CDR2 are DFQATT and SNEGSKA (reference sequence). The CDR3 is 15 amino acids. This CDR3 reads CSARGLAEEGHEQFF. The CDR3 coding sequence is TGCAGTGCTAGAGGACTAGCGGAAGAAGGTCATGAGCAGTTCTTC.

The chain uses TRBV4-3 and TRBJ2-1; the D gene is possibly TRBD1 (6 bases). The CDR3 has 13 amino acids. Trimming pared 3 bases from V and 9 bases from J, leaving 12 bases between. CDR1 LGHNA and CDR2 YSLEER come from the germline V gene. Written as DNA, the CDR3 is TGCGCCAGCAGCCAGGCAACAGGGTTTGAGCAGTTCTTC. This translates into CASSQATGFEQFF.

V gene TRBV6-5 combines with J gene TRBJ2-1, with TRBD1 matching 8 bases. J lost 7 bases, V lost 2 bases, and 13 bases had no gene match. This CDR3 has 17 amino acids. Per the germline V gene, CDR1 is MNHEY and CDR2 is SVGAGI. CDR3 in DNA: TGTGCCAGCAGTTACACAGGGGGAAATGCGGGTGGGAATGAGCAGTTCTTC. Encoded protein: CASSYTGGNAGGNEQFF.

The CDR3 here is CASSSVGERNNEQFF. CDR3 DNA: TGTGCCAGCAGCAGCGTAGGGGAAAGGAACAATGAGCAGTTCTTC. V usage is TRBV9 and J usage is TRBJ2-1, with a possible D match to TRBD1 (5 bases). CDR3 size: 15 residues. The V and J ends lost 4 bases and 5 bases respectively, with 16 bases between them. In germline, CDR1 is SGDLS, CDR2 YYNGEE.

This rearrangement joins TRBV20-1 to TRBJ2-1, with a weak D call TRBD2 (5 bases). The V end lost 6 bases, the J end lost 0 bases, and 21 bases lay between the germline ends. CDR1 and CDR2 (germline): DFQATT, SNEGSKA (reference sequence). This CDR3 is built from 17 residues. CDR3 in amino acids: CSAEGFSGVSSYNEQFF. CDR3 DNA sequence: TGCAGTGCCGAGGGCTTTTCAGGAGTTAGCTCCTACAATGAGCAGTTCTTC.

V is TRBV28 and J is TRBJ2-1, with TRBD2 matching over 7 bases. After removal of 10 bases from V and 7 bases from J, the junction contained 10 bases not matched to a gene. There are 13 residues in the CDR3. CDR1 and CDR2 from the germline V gene are MDHEN and SYDVKM. For the CDR3, the DNA is TGTGCCACAAAAAGGGACGGGAGGAATGAGCAGTTCTTC. Its protein is CATKRDGRNEQFF.

There are a few counts of this clonotype. The chain has TRBV10-3 and TRBJ2-1, with unresolved D. The CDR3 runs to 13 residues. V lost 6 bases and J 7 bases, leaving 13 bases between the germline ends. Looked up from germline, CDR1 is ENHRY and CDR2 is SYGVKD. CDR3 protein: CAIRGELANEQFF. Here the CDR3 DNA reads TGTGCCATCAGGGGCGAATTAGCTAATGAGCAGTTCTTC.

Many counts were recorded for this clonotype. Its ends do not fully match the called genes, so a read error is possible. The rearrangement uses TRBV7-7 and TRBJ2-5; TRBD2 matches at 9 bases. Germline V gives CDR1 SSHAT, CDR2 FNYEAQ (reference sequence). The CDR3 is 16 amino acids. CDR3: CASSKNLAGIGETQYF. The CDR3 DNA sequence: TGTGCTAGCAGCAAGAACCTAGCGGGAATCGGAGAGACCCAGTACTTC.

J is TRBJ1-5 and V is TRBV5-5, with D perhaps matching TRBD1 (5 bases). The germline V and J ends were trimmed by 4 bases and 4 bases, with 15 bases remaining between them. Looked up from germline, CDR1 is SGHKS and CDR2 is YYEKEE (reference sequence). The CDR3 consists of 15 residues. The DNA of the CDR3 is TGTGCCAGCAGCCGCGAGGGGTTTCGAAATCAGCCCCAGCATTTT. This gives the protein CASSREGFRNQPQHF.

This clonotype was recorded many times. The genes are TRBV12-3 or TRBV12-4 and TRBJ2-3; TRBD2 is a possible D gene (5 bases). With 3 bases removed from V and 0 bases from J, the gap between germline ends came to 10 bases. CDR3 size: 15 residues. The DNA of the CDR3 is TGTGCCAGCAGTTTGAGCGGCGTTAGCACAGATACGCAGTATTTT. This sequence encodes CASSLSGVSTDTQYF.

This clonotype has more than one count but fewer than ten. The V and J genes are TRBV30 and TRBJ2-5; D perhaps matches TRBD2 (6 bases). CDR1 GTSNPN and CDR2 SVGIG come from the germline V gene (reference sequence). Trimming took off 1 base at V and 2 bases at J, with 11 bases between the two ends. The CDR3 loop spans 14 amino acids. The CDR3 nucleotides read TGTGCCTGGAGTGCGACTAGGTTTCAAGAGACCCAGTACTTC. It translates to CAWSATRFQETQYF. The entire variable domain, with the rest obtained from reference TRBV30 and TRBJ2-5, is as follows: SQTIHQWPATLVQPVGSPLSLECTVEGTSNPNLYWYRQAAGRGLQLLFYSVGIGQISSEVPQNLSASRPQDRQFILSSKKLLLSDSGFYLCAWSATRFQETQYFGPGTRLLVL.

The V call is TRBV5-1, the J call TRBJ1-2; D might be TRBD1 (5 bases). The CDR3 has 12 residues. CDR1 and CDR2 from the germline V gene are SGHRS and YFSETQ. With 3 bases removed from V and 8 bases from J, the gap between germline ends came to 11 bases. DNA of the CDR3: TGCGCCAGCAGCTACACAGGCGAAGGCTACACCTTC. This gives the protein CASSYTGEGYTF.

The sample holds one count of this clonotype. In DNA, the CDR3 is TGTGCCAGCAGTAACTGGGACAGCGACGAGCAGTACTTC. Its translation is CASSNWDSDEQYF. The rearrangement uses TRBV27 and TRBJ2-7; 7 bases map to TRBD1. Germline V gene data show CDR1 as MNHEY and CDR2 as SMNVEV (reference sequence). With 5 bases clipped from V and 5 bases from J, the junction kept 6 bases outside the gene matches. This CDR3 comprises 13 residues.

In its sample, this clonotype was seen a few times. The chain carries TRBV13 and TRBJ1-1; 7 bases map to TRBD1. J gave up 5 bases and V 5 bases, and 11 bases lay outside the gene matches. This CDR3 comprises 15 residues. Germline CDR1 PRHDT, CDR2 FYEKMQ (reference sequence). This CDR3 reads CASSGYRGRKTEAFF. The CDR3, as DNA: TGTGCCAGCAGCGGATACAGGGGTCGAAAGACTGAAGCTTTCTTT.

There are a few counts of this clonotype. The genes are TRBV5-5 and TRBJ2-3, with a weak D call TRBD2 (5 bases). The CDR3 is 16 amino acids. Germline CDR1 is SGHKS and CDR2 is YYEKEE (reference sequence). Trimming shortened V by 0 bases and J by 0 bases, and 11 bases separated the two germline ends. DNA for the CDR3: TGTGCCAGCAGCTTGGGATCTAGCTTCAGCACAGATACGCAGTATTTT. Translating it yields CASSLGSSFSTDTQYF.

This clonotype was seen only once. The J gene is TRBJ1-1, the V gene TRBV5-4; the D is unclear. V lost 6 bases and J lost 2, with 17 bases in between. Germline V gives CDR1 SGHNT, CDR2 YYREEE (reference sequence). The CDR3 is 15 amino acids. The CDR3 loop reads CASTPNRGINTEAFF. CDR3 coding DNA: TGTGCCAGCACCCCGAATCGGGGAATCAACACTGAAGCTTTCTTT.

The table lists this clonotype with many counts. This rearrangement joins TRBV20-1 to TRBJ2-7; a weak D match, TRBD1 (6 bases). The CDR3 sequence is 14 residues long. CDR1 and CDR2 from the germline V gene are DFQATT and SNEGSKA (reference sequence). The V and J ends lost 5 bases and 4 bases respectively, with 18 bases between them. CDR3 DNA sequence: TGCAGTGCTTCCCGGACAGTGAAGGTTTACGAGCAGTACTTC. Translating gives CSASRTVKVYEQYF.

The chain uses TRBV5-6 and TRBJ2-3; weak D call: TRBD2 (6 bases). CDR1 is SGHDT, CDR2 YYEEEE, per germline. V lost 0 bases and J lost 0, with 11 bases in between. This CDR3 is built from 16 residues. The CDR3 is CASSLAGSTSTDTQYF. CDR3 DNA sequence: TGTGCCAGCAGCTTGGCCGGGAGTACTAGCACAGATACGCAGTATTTT.

The chain has TRBV18 and TRBJ2-2; D is uncertain. The ends were cut back, 2 bases at V and 8 bases at J, with 18 bases in the middle. The CDR3 contains 16 residues. Germline CDR1 KGHSH, CDR2 LQKENI. The CDR3 spells CASSPGGPGFLGELFF. The CDR3 bases are TGTGCCAGCTCACCAGGCGGACCCGGTTTTCTAGGGGAGCTGTTTTTT.

This clonotype has only a few counts. The chain carries TRBV5-1 and TRBJ2-1; 7 bases are shared with TRBD2. Germline trimming cut 4 bases from V and 0 bases from J; bases unmatched to any gene: 7. This CDR3 spans 16 amino acids. Germline V lookup: CDR1 SGHRS, CDR2 YFSETQ. The CDR3 protein is CASSVSGLSSYNEQFF. The CDR3 nucleotides are TGCGCCAGCAGCGTTAGCGGGCTTAGCTCCTACAATGAGCAGTTCTTC. The full variable domain, with the rest looked up from reference TRBV5-1 and TRBJ2-1, is KAGVTQTPRYLIKTRGQQVTLSCSPISGHRSVSWYQQTPGQGLQFLFEYFSETQRNKGNFPGRFSGRQFSNSRSEMNVSTLELGDSALYLCASSVSGLSSYNEQFFGPGTRLTVL.

A few counts support this clonotype. This chain connects TRBV5-1 to TRBJ2-7, with D possibly being TRBD1 (6 bases). Per germline, CDR1 SGHRS and CDR2 YFSETQ. The V and J ends lost 4 bases and 0 bases respectively, with 14 bases between them. This CDR3 has 15 amino acids. The CDR3 DNA follows: TGCGCCAGCAGCCCCCTACAGGGCCTCTCCTACGAGCAGTACTTC. Its protein is CASSPLQGLSYEQYF. Based on the CDR3 plus reference TRBV5-1 and TRBJ2-7, the full variable domain is KAGVTQTPRYLIKTRGQQVTLSCSPISGHRSVSWYQQTPGQGLQFLFEYFSETQRNKGNFPGRFSGRQFSNSRSEMNVSTLELGDSALYLCASSPLQGLSYEQYFGPGTRLTVT.

This clonotype was seen only a few times. The chain links TRBV20-1 to TRBJ1-2, with D possibly matching TRBD1 (5 bases). Germline CDR1 DFQATT, CDR2 SNEGSKA (reference sequence). The V end was cut by 6 bases, the J end by 1 base, with 18 bases between. There are 15 residues in the CDR3. The CDR3: CSASTGGPLNYGYTF. In DNA, the CDR3 is TGCAGTGCATCAACGGGGGGACCGCTTAACTATGGCTACACCTTC.